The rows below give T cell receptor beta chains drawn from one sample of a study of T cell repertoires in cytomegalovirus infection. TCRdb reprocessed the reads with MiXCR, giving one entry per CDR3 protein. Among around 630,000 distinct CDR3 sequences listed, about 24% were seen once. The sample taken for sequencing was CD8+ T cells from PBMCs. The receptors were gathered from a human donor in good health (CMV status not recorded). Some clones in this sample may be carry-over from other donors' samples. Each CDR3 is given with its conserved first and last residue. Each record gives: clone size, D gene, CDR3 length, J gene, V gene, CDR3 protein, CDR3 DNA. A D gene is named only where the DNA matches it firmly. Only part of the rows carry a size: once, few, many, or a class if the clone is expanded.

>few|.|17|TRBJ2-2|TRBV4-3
CASSQGTEFYHTGELFF
TGCGCCAGCAGCCAAGGGACAGAGTTCTATCACACCGGGGAGCTGTTTTTT
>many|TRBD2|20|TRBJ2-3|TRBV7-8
CASSQRSTSGRYFKTDTQYF
TGTGCCAGCAGCCAAAGATCCACTAGCGGGCGGTATTTTAAGACAGATACGCAGTATTTT
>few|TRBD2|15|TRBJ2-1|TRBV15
CATSRGTSGGREQFF
TGTGCCACCAGCCGCGGGACTAGCGGGGGGAGGGAGCAGTTCTTC
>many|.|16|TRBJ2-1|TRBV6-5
CASSYSPTGSYNEQFF
TGTGCCAGCAGTTACTCTCCGACAGGCTCCTACAATGAGCAGTTCTTC
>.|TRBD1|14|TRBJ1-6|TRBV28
CASRLRDRDSPLHF
TGTGCCAGCAGACTACGGGACAGGGATTCACCCCTCCACTTT
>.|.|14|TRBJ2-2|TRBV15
CATSGTTGFGELFF
TGTGCCACCAGCGGGACAACAGGGTTCGGGGAGCTGTTTTTT
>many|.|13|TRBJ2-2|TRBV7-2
CASSPGETGELFF
TGTGCCAGCAGCCCAGGGGAGACCGGGGAGCTGTTTTTT
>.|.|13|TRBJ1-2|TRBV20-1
CSARRQANYGYTF
TGCAGTGCTAGACGACAAGCTAACTATGGCTACACCTTC
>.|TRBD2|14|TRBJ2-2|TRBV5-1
CASTKREAAGELFF
TGCGCCAGCACCAAGCGGGAGGCCGCCGGGGAGCTGTTTTTT
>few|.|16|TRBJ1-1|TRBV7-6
CASSGFRDPLEGGAFF
TGTGCCAGCAGCGGGTTCCGGGACCCACTTGAAGGAGGAGCTTTCTTT
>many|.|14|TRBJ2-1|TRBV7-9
CASSAPRGDGEQFF
TGTGCCAGCAGCGCCCCCCGAGGGGACGGTGAGCAGTTCTTC
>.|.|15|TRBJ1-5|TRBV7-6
CASSDGTASNQPQHF
TGTGCCAGCAGCGACGGGACCGCCAGCAATCAGCCCCAGCATTTT
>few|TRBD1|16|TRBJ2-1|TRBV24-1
CATSDYDRGLINEQFF
TGTGCCACCAGTGACTACGACAGGGGGCTGATCAATGAGCAGTTCTTC